This T cell receptor beta chain was captured in a study of T-cell memory formation after mild COVID-19. The CDR3 is 12 amino acids. Germline CDR1 and CDR2: SGHTA and FQGNSA. With 1 base clipped from V and 14 bases from J, the junction kept 7 bases outside the gene matches. A single record per CDR3 protein comes from TCRdb applying MiXCR to the 5' RACE reads. The table shows more than 250,000 distinct CDR3 sequences, with 16% occurring only once. The clonotype originates from a man younger than 30 who had mild COVID-19 (a few samples of this study predate the infection). Cell type and time point are not known. This chain connects TRBV7-2 to TRBJ1-2, with 7 positions matching TRBD1. The sample taken for sequencing was PBMCs or a T cell subset sorted from them (not recorded which). The chain's CDR3 is CASSLGIAGGTF. DNA for the CDR3: TGTGCCAGCAGCTTAGGCATAGCAGGGGGAACCTTC.